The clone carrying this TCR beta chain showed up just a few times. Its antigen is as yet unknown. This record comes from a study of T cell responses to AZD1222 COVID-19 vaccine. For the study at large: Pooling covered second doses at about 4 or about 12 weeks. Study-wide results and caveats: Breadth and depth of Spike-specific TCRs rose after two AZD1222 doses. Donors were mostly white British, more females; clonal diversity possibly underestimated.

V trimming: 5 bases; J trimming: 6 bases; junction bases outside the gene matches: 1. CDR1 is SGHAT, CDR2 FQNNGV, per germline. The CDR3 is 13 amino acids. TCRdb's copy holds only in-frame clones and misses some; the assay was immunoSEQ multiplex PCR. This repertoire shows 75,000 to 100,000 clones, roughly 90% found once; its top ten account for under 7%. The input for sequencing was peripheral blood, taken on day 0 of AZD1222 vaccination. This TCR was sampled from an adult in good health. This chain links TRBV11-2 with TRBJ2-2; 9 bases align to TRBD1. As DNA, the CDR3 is TGTGCCAGCAGCCGGGACAGGGCCGGGGAGCTGTTTTTT. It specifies CASSRDRAGELFF.